Listed here is a single T cell receptor beta chain. This sample was taken from a study of blood T cell repertoires in COVID-19. Per germline, CDR1 SNHLY and CDR2 FYNNEI. V shed 6 bases and J shed 7 bases, with 16 bases lying between them. There are 15 residues in the CDR3. The table came from immunoSEQ multiplex PCR; TCRdb's copy has only in-frame clones and leaves some out. The sample includes around 170,000 clones, approximately 88% seen only once; the top ten take 2.5% to 3.5%. The rearrangement uses TRBV2 and TRBJ1-6; tentatively, D is TRBD1 (5 bases). The sample was peripheral blood. The origin of this receptor is a woman aged 55-69 years with acute or convalescent COVID-19. In nucleotides, the CDR3 is TGTGCCAGCAGAGAGGTTCAGGGAAACAATTCACCCCTCCACTTT. Translating gives CASREVQGNNSPLHF.